This T cell receptor beta chain was sequenced during a study of naive and memory T cell subsets (dated by TCRdb to 2016 to 2017). Study-level background: The study applied an open-source, UMI-based TCR alpha and beta sequencing pipeline to sorted naive and memory peripheral blood T cell subsets. Complete agreement was observed between the functional CMV T cell responses and the IgG serology results. RNA was DNase-treated and reverse transcribed with TCR constant-region primers, mostly using SuperScript III. The paper as a whole reports these results and caveats: RNA-based TCR counts may be affected by expression changes linked to T cell activation and differentiation. After error correction, only a single occurrence was seen for over 95% of naive TCR sequences, so much steeper abundance distributions were produced than in memory subsets. Naive repertoires, especially CD8, contained a few larger clonotypes, possibly memory cells re-expressing CD45RA. In both CD4 and CD8 cells, the Gini index increased while Shannon and inverse Simpson diversity decreased from naive through CM, EM and EMRA. The abundance of TCRs followed a power law with an exponent that differed between naive and memory subsets yet stayed consistent across the three individuals. The repertoire findings for the naive and memory subsets could not be validated against a ground truth because none was available. Each clonotype was defined as a single alpha or beta chain sequence rather than as a paired alpha/beta receptor.

From the second PCR step onward, the TCR alpha chain libraries and the TCR beta chain libraries were amplified separately. Donor CMV status was determined by IFNgamma production from CD4+ T cells after overnight stimulation of fresh PBMCs with CMV viral lysate. Miltenyi beads were used first to positively select CD4 T cells, and CD8 T cells were then positively selected from the CD4-negative fraction. Cells stained for CD3, CD4, CD8, CD45RA, CD27 and a live/dead dye were sorted on a BD Aria II into four subsets by CD45RA and CD27. A few healthy volunteers provided blood, and the blood of each volunteer was split into CD4 and CD8 T cells and then into four differentiation subsets. Approximately 120 ml of peripheral blood was collected from each donor, and PBMC were isolated by Ficoll-Paque PLUS density-gradient centrifugation. Sorted cells were lysed in RLT buffer, after which RNA was extracted using a Qiagen RNeasy kit and stored at -80 degrees C.

Details on this clonotype: It lacks a known antigen. There are no base qualities to consult, and no much larger clone falls within one base.

Taken from cysteine to phenylalanine, the CDR3 has 15 residues. Kept here is only the CDR3 DNA, which spans 45 bases and is read in frame from base 1. The germline V gene sets CDR1 to SGDLS and CDR2 to YYNGEE. V was cut back by 3 bases and J by 2 bases, leaving a gap of 13 bases between them. The method was UMI-ligation and nested PCR. The beta constant-region primer was an equimolar mix of two oligonucleotides covering both TRBC1 and TRBC2. A single-stranded oligonucleotide carrying the SP2 primer and a 12-nucleotide UMI was ligated to the 3' end of the cDNA by T4 RNA ligase 1. Four rounds of PCR were used to amplify ligated cDNA, with nested alpha and beta constant-region primers being used together with the SP2 primer. Incubation of the ligation reaction was carried out at 16 degrees C for about 20-25 hours. PCR2 was typically performed as a SYBR Green qPCR and was stopped at a predetermined threshold so that over-amplification was prevented. Agencourt AMPure XP magnetic beads were used for all purifications after the first. Library amounts were measured by Qubit and library quality was assessed on a TapeStation, where the main peak was expected at around 650 bp. The pooled libraries were sequenced on an Illumina MiSeq using v2 2x251 paired-end kits, which usually yielded roughly 0.85-2.1 million reads per sample. Each sample was pooled at 3.5 to 4 nM, and about 4.5-7% PhiX was included to help cluster recognition. Per the original workflow: Using tag matching that tolerated one base-pair mismatch, Decombinator assigned V and J genes to FASTQ reads that had been processed by Demultiplexor. Collapsinator relied on UMIs to fix sequencing errors as well as frequency errors caused by PCR heterogeneity. TCRs were translated and CDR3s were extracted from the conserved cysteine to the FGXG phenylalanine by CDR3Translator, with non-productive sequences being flagged. Gini, Shannon entropy and inverse Simpson indices were calculated on repertoires subsampled to equal numbers of UMI-defined TCRs. Power-law fits to clonotype abundance distributions were performed by maximum likelihood within the linear range. For one naive CD8 sample, the pipeline and MIGEC produced similar UMI counts, unique TCR numbers and clonal distributions. One analysis removed from the naive repertoire any naive TCRs that were also found in any memory subset from the same donor. A set of 7,322 CMV-associated CDR3 sequences, compiled from VDJdb and a published dataset, was used to search the repertoires. TCRdb's own reprocessing of the public reads used fastp at Q25 and MiXCR and kept productive beta chains. Rows with a matching CDR3 protein are joined into one entry that keeps the most common DNA and genes. Here the V and J calls rest on TCRdb's processing, not on the authors' analysis. This sample is represented by about 150,000 distinct CDR3 sequences; about 15% of them were singletons. The top ten clonotypes cover roughly 0.14% of the sample.

This chain is built from TRBV9 and TRBJ2-3; a confident D gene designation cannot be given. The sequence derives from a human donor in good health. The material sequenced was naive CD4+ T cells from blood. The cell subset or site label, read with the paper, signifies: naive T cells, CD45RA high CD27+. The nucleotide sequence is TGTGCCAGCAGCGGACCCTTGGTTAACACAGATACGCAGTATTTT. Its protein is CASSGPLVNTDTQYF.